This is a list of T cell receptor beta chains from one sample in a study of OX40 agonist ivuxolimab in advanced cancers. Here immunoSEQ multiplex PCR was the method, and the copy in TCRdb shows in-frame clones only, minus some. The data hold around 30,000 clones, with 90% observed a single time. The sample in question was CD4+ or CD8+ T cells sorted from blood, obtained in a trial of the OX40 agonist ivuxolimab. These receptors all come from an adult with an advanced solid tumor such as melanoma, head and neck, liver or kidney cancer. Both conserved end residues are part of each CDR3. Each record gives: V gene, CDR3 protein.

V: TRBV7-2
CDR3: CASSLAPGAEQYF

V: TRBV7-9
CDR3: CASSAPLQETQYF

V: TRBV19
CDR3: CASTDFHEQFF

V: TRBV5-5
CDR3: CASSIQGVEQPQHF

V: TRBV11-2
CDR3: CASSPTDSSGNTIYF

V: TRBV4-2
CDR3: CASSPLGGMSYNEQFF

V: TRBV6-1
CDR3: CASAAWGAYTDTQYF

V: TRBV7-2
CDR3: CASSSEVLYQETQYF

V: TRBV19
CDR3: CASSMGFLNTQYF

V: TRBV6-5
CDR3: CASSWTAGGDEQFF

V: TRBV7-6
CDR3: CASGLAGDNEQFF

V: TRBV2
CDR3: CASNGPGQTDQPQHF

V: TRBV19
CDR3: CASGGLAGGNTGELFF

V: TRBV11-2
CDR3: CASSLGRDNEQFF

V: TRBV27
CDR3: CASSPNRGSNQPQHF

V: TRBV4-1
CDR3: CASIFGRALDTQYF

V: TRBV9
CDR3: CASSVSGLAGVPGDTQYF

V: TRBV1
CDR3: CASSQDFHNEQFF

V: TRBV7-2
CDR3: CASSLGGEQFF

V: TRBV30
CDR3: CAWSVLGVGIEKLFF

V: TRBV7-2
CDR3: CASSSLGQERQETQYF

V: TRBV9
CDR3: CASSVDGGPDTGELFF

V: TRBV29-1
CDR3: CSVADRGYEQYF

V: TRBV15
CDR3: CATSREARGNYGYTF

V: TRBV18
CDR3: CASSPRDRGNYEQYF

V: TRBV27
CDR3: CASSLGLAGTIYEQYF

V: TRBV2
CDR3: CASSLAGGTGELFF

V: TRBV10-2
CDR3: CASSESSSGNYEQYF

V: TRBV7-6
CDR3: CASSPLVNEQFF

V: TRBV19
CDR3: CASSMGTASSGANVLTF

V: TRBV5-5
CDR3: CASSLAARGTEAFF

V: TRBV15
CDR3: CATSGGEGEQYF

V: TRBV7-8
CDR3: CASEGETQYF

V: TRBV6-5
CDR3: CASSYPIDHGGYEQYF

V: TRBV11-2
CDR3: CASSSTSGPRETQYF

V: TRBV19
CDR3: CASSIVETLGEKLFF

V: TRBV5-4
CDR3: CASSQDRWPEKLFF

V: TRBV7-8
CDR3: CASKLVLAGDEQYF

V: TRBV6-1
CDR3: CASSAQVTTHYGYTF